The rows below give T cell receptor beta chains drawn from one sample of a study of a mutant IDH1 vaccine in newly diagnosed glioma. TCRdb keeps only in-frame clones here, not all; method: immunoSEQ multiplex PCR. The table records some 42,000 clones, 83% of them present only once. The antigens these receptors bind are not known. Sequencing was performed on PBMCs, taken from a glioma patient whose treatment included an IDH1 peptide vaccine. The receptors here all came from a woman aged 45 to 65 with glioma. The CDR3 runs from the conserved cysteine through the conserved F or W. The order of the fields is CDR3 DNA, CDR3 protein, D gene, V gene, clone size, J gene. A D gene is named only where the DNA matches it firmly. Clone size is shown for a subset of rows, as once, few, many or a class of expanded clone.

CDR3 DNA: TGCGCCAGCAGCTCCACAGGGGGCACTAATGAAAAACTGTTTTTT
CDR3 protein: CASSSTGGTNEKLFF
D gene: TRBD1
V gene: TRBV5-1
clone size: once
J gene: TRBJ1-4

CDR3 DNA: TGTGCCAGCAGTGGACAGGAGTCGATCGGGGAGCTGTTTTTT
CDR3 protein: CASSGQESIGELFF
D gene: NA
V gene: TRBV2
clone size: NA
J gene: TRBJ2-2

CDR3 DNA: TGTGCCAGTAGTATAGGAGATCAGCCCCAGCATTTT
CDR3 protein: CASSIGDQPQHF
D gene: NA
V gene: TRBV19
clone size: NA
J gene: TRBJ1-5

CDR3 DNA: TGTGCCAGCAGCTTGGCCCGCGACAGAGGCAATCAGCCCCAGCATTTT
CDR3 protein: CASSLARDRGNQPQHF
D gene: NA
V gene: TRBV5-6
clone size: NA
J gene: TRBJ1-5

CDR3 DNA: TGTGCCTGGCGAAGCGGGAGGAACACTGAAGCTTTCTTT
CDR3 protein: CAWRSGRNTEAFF
D gene: NA
V gene: TRBV30
clone size: NA
J gene: TRBJ1-1

CDR3 DNA: TGTGCCAGCAGGCCCACTAGCGGCAGATTCAATGAGCAGTTCTTC
CDR3 protein: CASRPTSGRFNEQFF
D gene: TRBD2
V gene: TRBV7-9
clone size: once
J gene: TRBJ2-1

CDR3 DNA: TGTGCCAGCAGTGAATTCGACAGCACAGATACGCAGTATTTT
CDR3 protein: CASSEFDSTDTQYF
D gene: NA
V gene: TRBV25-1
clone size: NA
J gene: TRBJ2-3

CDR3 DNA: TGTGCCAGCAGCTTAGAAGGGGGGACTGAAGCTTTCTTT
CDR3 protein: CASSLEGGTEAFF
D gene: NA
V gene: TRBV7-9
clone size: NA
J gene: TRBJ1-1

CDR3 DNA: TGTGCCATCAGTGAGCCAAACAGGGCCACTGAAGCTTTCTTT
CDR3 protein: CAISEPNRATEAFF
D gene: NA
V gene: TRBV10-3
clone size: NA
J gene: TRBJ1-1

CDR3 DNA: TGTGCCAGCAGCGATTTGGACAGGGCCAATTCACCCCTCCACTTT
CDR3 protein: CASSDLDRANSPLHF
D gene: TRBD1
V gene: TRBV6-1
clone size: few
J gene: TRBJ1-6

CDR3 DNA: TGTGCCAGCGGCCCCGGGACAGAAAATTCACCCCTCCACTTT
CDR3 protein: CASGPGTENSPLHF
D gene: TRBD1
V gene: TRBV2
clone size: NA
J gene: TRBJ1-6

CDR3 DNA: TGTGCCAGCAGGCGGGCCATTAATGAAAAACTGTTTTTT
CDR3 protein: CASRRAINEKLFF
D gene: NA
V gene: TRBV6-5
clone size: once
J gene: TRBJ1-4

CDR3 DNA: TGTGCCAGCAGTGTGTTAGGACAGAACTATGGCTACACCTTC
CDR3 protein: CASSVLGQNYGYTF
D gene: NA
V gene: TRBV6-1
clone size: few
J gene: TRBJ1-2

CDR3 DNA: TGTGCCAGCAGTTCGGCGGGGAGTACTGAAGCTTTCTTT
CDR3 protein: CASSSAGSTEAFF
D gene: NA
V gene: TRBV27
clone size: NA
J gene: TRBJ1-1

CDR3 DNA: TGTGCCAGCAGCTCCCCTCTGAATTCTGCAGAGACCCAGTACTTC
CDR3 protein: CASSSPLNSAETQYF
D gene: NA
V gene: TRBV5-4
clone size: NA
J gene: TRBJ2-5

CDR3 DNA: TGTGCCAGCAGCCTAAACAGGGGACTCACTGAAGCTTTCTTT
CDR3 protein: CASSLNRGLTEAFF
D gene: TRBD1
V gene: TRBV7-2
clone size: few
J gene: TRBJ1-1

CDR3 DNA: TGTGCCATCAGTGAGATGGTCCAAGATACCCAGTACTTC
CDR3 protein: CAISEMVQDTQYF
D gene: NA
V gene: TRBV10-3
clone size: NA
J gene: TRBJ2-5

CDR3 DNA: TGTGCCAGCTCACCGGGGACAGGTGATTCGGAGCCCCAGCATTTT
CDR3 protein: CASSPGTGDSEPQHF
D gene: TRBD1
V gene: TRBV18
clone size: NA
J gene: TRBJ1-5

CDR3 DNA: TGTGCCAGCACCCCCGTGGGGAACTATGGCTACACCTTC
CDR3 protein: CASTPVGNYGYTF
D gene: NA
V gene: TRBV2
clone size: NA
J gene: TRBJ1-2

CDR3 DNA: TGTGCCAGCAGCTTACAGGTTTTTTCGTTGGGAGAGCTGTTTTTT
CDR3 protein: CASSLQVFSLGELFF
D gene: NA
V gene: TRBV7-8
clone size: NA
J gene: TRBJ2-2

CDR3 DNA: TGTGCCAGCAGCCTCCGGAGGGGCCGCCTCTATAATTCACCCCTCCACTTT
CDR3 protein: CASSLRRGRLYNSPLHF
D gene: NA
V gene: TRBV5-6
clone size: NA
J gene: TRBJ1-6

CDR3 DNA: TGTGCCAGCAGCCCTCGGACGGGATTCTATGGAAACACCATATATTTT
CDR3 protein: CASSPRTGFYGNTIYF
D gene: NA
V gene: TRBV9
clone size: NA
J gene: TRBJ1-3

CDR3 DNA: TGTGCCAGCAGCCAAGCTCGGGACGTCGCTGAAGCTTTCTTT
CDR3 protein: CASSQARDVAEAFF
D gene: NA
V gene: TRBV4-2
clone size: few
J gene: TRBJ1-1

CDR3 DNA: TGCGCCAGCAGCTTGGCCGAGGGGACCCTCCACTTT
CDR3 protein: CASSLAEGTLHF
D gene: NA
V gene: TRBV5-1
clone size: NA
J gene: TRBJ1-6

CDR3 DNA: TGTGCCACCAGCAGAGACGCTGGGACAGGTCTTTCCTCGTATGGCTACACCTTC
CDR3 protein: CATSRDAGTGLSSYGYTF
D gene: TRBD1
V gene: TRBV15
clone size: NA
J gene: TRBJ1-2

CDR3 DNA: TGCGCCAGCAGTCATCGGCCTTACCGGGATGAAAAACTGTTTTTT
CDR3 protein: CASSHRPYRDEKLFF
D gene: NA
V gene: TRBV23-1
clone size: NA
J gene: TRBJ1-4

CDR3 DNA: TGTGCCAGCAGCCAAGATCTCAGCGGGGGTCCCACAGATACGCAGTATTTT
CDR3 protein: CASSQDLSGGPTDTQYF
D gene: TRBD2
V gene: TRBV4-2
clone size: NA
J gene: TRBJ2-3

CDR3 DNA: TGTGCCTGGGAGTTAGCGGGGGGGGCCCAAACAGATACGCAGTATTTT
CDR3 protein: CAWELAGGAQTDTQYF
D gene: TRBD2
V gene: TRBV30
clone size: NA
J gene: TRBJ2-3

CDR3 DNA: TGTGCCAGCAGCTCCCTAACTAGCGGGGTCAACTACGAGCAGTACTTC
CDR3 protein: CASSSLTSGVNYEQYF
D gene: TRBD2
V gene: TRBV7-9
clone size: NA
J gene: TRBJ2-7

CDR3 DNA: TGTGCCATCAGTGAGTCGGGGCCCAACACTGAAGCTTTCTTT
CDR3 protein: CAISESGPNTEAFF
D gene: NA
V gene: TRBV10-3
clone size: NA
J gene: TRBJ1-1

CDR3 DNA: TGTGCCAGCAGTCGACAGGCGGCCTACGAGCAGTACTTC
CDR3 protein: CASSRQAAYEQYF
D gene: NA
V gene: TRBV2
clone size: NA
J gene: TRBJ2-7

CDR3 DNA: TGTGCCACCAGCAGAGGTGGGAACACTGAAGCTTTCTTT
CDR3 protein: CATSRGGNTEAFF
D gene: NA
V gene: TRBV15
clone size: NA
J gene: TRBJ1-1

CDR3 DNA: TGTGCCAGTAGTGAACAGCCCGGGGCCAACGTCCTGACTTTC
CDR3 protein: CASSEQPGANVLTF
D gene: NA
V gene: TRBV19
clone size: NA
J gene: TRBJ2-6

CDR3 DNA: TGTGCCAGCGAGCTTGGGACAGGGGACTATGGCTACACCTTC
CDR3 protein: CASELGTGDYGYTF
D gene: TRBD1
V gene: TRBV7-2
clone size: NA
J gene: TRBJ1-2

CDR3 DNA: TGTGCCAGCAGCTCTATGCGGACAGGGGAGGAGCAGTTCTTC
CDR3 protein: CASSSMRTGEEQFF
D gene: TRBD1
V gene: TRBV7-2
clone size: NA
J gene: TRBJ2-1

CDR3 DNA: TGTGCCAGCAGGACGACCTACTCTGGAAACACCATATATTTT
CDR3 protein: CASRTTYSGNTIYF
D gene: NA
V gene: TRBV6-1
clone size: NA
J gene: TRBJ1-3

CDR3 DNA: TGCGCCAGCAGCTCCGGACAGGAGCAGTACTTC
CDR3 protein: CASSSGQEQYF
D gene: NA
V gene: TRBV5-1
clone size: NA
J gene: TRBJ2-7

CDR3 DNA: TGCGCCAGCAGGTCTCGGGGTCTTCGTGAGGATGGCTACACCTTC
CDR3 protein: CASRSRGLREDGYTF
D gene: NA
V gene: TRBV5-1
clone size: NA
J gene: TRBJ1-2

CDR3 DNA: TGTGCCTGGAGTACAGGGGACACTGAAGCTTTCTTT
CDR3 protein: CAWSTGDTEAFF
D gene: TRBD1
V gene: TRBV30
clone size: NA
J gene: TRBJ1-1

CDR3 DNA: TGTGCCAGCAGCTCGATGACAGTCTATGGCTACACCTTC
CDR3 protein: CASSSMTVYGYTF
D gene: NA
V gene: TRBV11-1
clone size: NA
J gene: TRBJ1-2

CDR3 DNA: TGTGCCAGCCTGAAAACGAGGATGGGCAATCAGCCCCAGCATTTT
CDR3 protein: CASLKTRMGNQPQHF
D gene: NA
V gene: TRBV6-1
clone size: NA
J gene: TRBJ1-5

CDR3 DNA: TGTGCCAGCAGCTTAGGCGGGACGGCCCTTATGGAGGGTGGCTACACCTTC
CDR3 protein: CASSLGGTALMEGGYTF
D gene: NA
V gene: TRBV7-2
clone size: NA
J gene: TRBJ1-2

CDR3 DNA: TGTGCCAGTAGACCGGGACAGGGAGGCGCCGGGGAGCTGTTTTTT
CDR3 protein: CASRPGQGGAGELFF
D gene: TRBD1
V gene: TRBV19
clone size: NA
J gene: TRBJ2-2

CDR3 DNA: TGCGCCAGCAGCTGGGAAGGACTGAACACCGGGGAGCTGTTTTTT
CDR3 protein: CASSWEGLNTGELFF
D gene: NA
V gene: TRBV5-1
clone size: NA
J gene: TRBJ2-2

CDR3 DNA: TGTGCCATCAGTGAAGGCAGGGCCCAAGAGACCCAGTACTTC
CDR3 protein: CAISEGRAQETQYF
D gene: NA
V gene: TRBV10-3
clone size: NA
J gene: TRBJ2-5

CDR3 DNA: TGTGCCAGCAGCTTAGCTTTGGAAGAAGCGAACACCGGGGAGCTGTTTTTT
CDR3 protein: CASSLALEEANTGELFF
D gene: NA
V gene: TRBV7-9
clone size: NA
J gene: TRBJ2-2

CDR3 DNA: TGTGCCAGCAGTATCCGGGACAGTAATTCACCCCTCCACTTT
CDR3 protein: CASSIRDSNSPLHF
D gene: TRBD1
V gene: TRBV7-2
clone size: NA
J gene: TRBJ1-6

CDR3 DNA: TGTGCCAGCGGTCCTCCAGGGGCCCACTACGAGCAGTACTTC
CDR3 protein: CASGPPGAHYEQYF
D gene: NA
V gene: TRBV5-4
clone size: NA
J gene: TRBJ2-7

CDR3 DNA: TGTGCCAGTAGTAGGTCACGATCCTCCTACGAGCAGTACTTC
CDR3 protein: CASSRSRSSYEQYF
D gene: NA
V gene: TRBV19
clone size: NA
J gene: TRBJ2-7